A single T cell receptor beta chain is shown here with its context. The CDR3 has 17 amino acids. With 6 bases removed from V and 2 bases from J, the gap between germline ends came to 17 bases. Per the germline V gene, CDR1 is SGHVS and CDR2 is FNYEAQ. The sample belongs to a study of T cells in Graves' hyperthyroidism and ophthalmopathy. Amplification of TCR beta CDR3 regions used RNA as the template. The TCR CDR3 was amplified in a first-round RT-PCR using the HTBI primer set. One entry per CDR3 protein, called by TCRdb with MiXCR from the multiplex PCR reads. Of hundreds of thousands of distinct CDR3 sequences listed, approximately 20% are singletons.

The sequence came from a man in his forties with Graves' hyperthyroidism. V is TRBV7-6 and J is TRBJ1-6; weak D call: TRBD1 (6 bases). Sequencing input: blood. CDR3 residues: CASSEAGGAPYNSPLHF. In nucleotides, the CDR3 is TGTGCCAGCAGTGAGGCGGGGGGCGCACCCTATAATTCACCCCTCCACTTT.